The T cell receptor (beta chain) described here comes from a study of vaccination and CD4 T cells after COVID-19. On the study more broadly: From HCoV-229E, HCoV-OC43, HCoV-NL63 and SARS-CoV-2, overlapping spike peptides were used to stimulate the cells. General study results and limits: In convalescent patients, 304 of 307 vaccine-specific clones were spike mono-reactive. A median of approximately 90% of reactive clones, in convalescent patients, became evident only post-vaccination.

V lost 6 bases and J lost 5, with 10 bases in between. CDR1 and CDR2 (germline): MDHEN, SYDVKM. The CDR3 totals 12 residues. To note about this clonotype: Its antigen is unidentified.

Treatment here: 10-day PBMC culture with coronavirus spike peptide pools or control peptides (ViraFEST assay). Those CD4+ T cells from the unexposed donor predate the COVID-19 pandemic (2011-2018). Sequencing of DNA taken from cultured CD4+ T cells relied on the Oncomine TCR Beta short-read assay. The genomic DNA was obtained from cultured CD4+ T cells by extraction with the QIAamp micro DNA kit. MiXCR was run by TCRdb on the PCR reads, yielding one entry per CDR3 protein. The sample has thousands of distinct CDR3 sequences; approximately 18% are singletons. Material: CD4+ T cells from blood, cultured in vitro. This rearrangement joins TRBV28 to TRBJ1-2; D is perhaps TRBD1 (5 bases). This TCR was sampled from a human donor in good health. CDR3 sequence reads: CASRMWGYGYTF. In DNA, the CDR3 is TGTGCCAGCAGAATGTGGGGGTATGGCTACACCTTC.